The 12 T cell receptor beta chains in this list originate from one sample, sequenced in a study of T cells after yellow fever vaccination. Using its own MiXCR run on the 5' RACE reads, TCRdb lists one record per CDR3 protein. The profile covers roughly 330,000 distinct CDR3 sequences, with 3% to 4.5% appearing a single time and roughly a quarter taken by the ten largest. The sequencing used PBMCs, collected 5 days after the yellow fever booster vaccination. These receptors all come from a man younger than 35 who received the YFV17D yellow fever vaccine.

There are a few counts of this clonotype. This chain connects TRBV12-3 or TRBV12-4 to TRBJ2-3, with 9 bases that match TRBD2. J lost 5 bases, V lost 0 bases, and 9 bases had no gene match. CDR3 size: 17 residues. CDR3 sequence (DNA): TGTGCCAGCAGTTTAGCCACATGGGGCGGGGGGGGAGATACGCAGTATTTT. It yields the protein CASSLATWGGGGDTQYF.

This clonotype has ten or more counts. V usage is TRBV5-1 and J usage is TRBJ2-1; D is perhaps TRBD2 (5 bases). Trimming cost V 0 bases and J 4 bases, with 8 bases left between them. CDR1 and CDR2 from the germline V gene are SGHRS and YFSETQ. This CDR3 spans 14 amino acids. The CDR3, as DNA: TGCGCCAGCAGCTTGGTGGACTCTTACAATGAGCAGTTCTTC. Residues: CASSLVDSYNEQFF.

The rearrangement uses TRBV5-1 and TRBJ1-2; 7 bases are shared with TRBD1. V gave up 5 bases and J gave up 3 bases; unmatched junction bases: 10. CDR3 size: 15 residues. Germline CDR1 is SGHRS and CDR2 is YFSETQ. This chain's CDR3 is CASRSLQGVDYGYTF. CDR3 DNA: TGCGCCAGCAGGTCTCTTCAGGGGGTGGACTATGGCTACACCTTC.

This clonotype was detected many times. As DNA, the CDR3 is TGTGCCAGCAGCCAAATTGGCCCAGGCAGAGAAGCTTTCTTT. Translation gives CASSQIGPGREAFF. The chain has TRBV3-1 and TRBJ1-1; D gene uncertain. V was clipped by 2 bases and J by 8 bases, with 15 bases between them. This CDR3 is 14 amino acids long. Germline CDR1 reads LGHDT; CDR2 reads YNNKEL (reference sequence).

This clonotype was seen many times. The rearrangement joins TRBV28 to TRBJ1-2; TRBD1 might be the D (5 bases). This CDR3 comprises 12 residues. CDR1 and CDR2 (germline): MDHEN, SYDVKM. V dropped 7 bases and J dropped 8 bases, with 14 bases sitting between them. DNA for the CDR3: TGTGCCAGCACCCTCTGGGGGTCCGGCTACACCTTC. This codes for CASTLWGSGYTF.

V gene TRBV12-3 or TRBV12-4 combines with J gene TRBJ2-1, with TRBD2 matching over 15 bases. The CDR3 runs to 16 residues. Losses at the gene ends were 5 bases for V and 10 bases for J; bases not matched to a gene: 9. CDR3 nucleotides: TGTGCCAGCAGTCCGGGACTAGCGGGGGGCCGAAACGAGCAGTTCTTC. This codes for CASSPGLAGGRNEQFF.

This clonotype has more than one count but fewer than ten. CDR3 DNA sequence: TGCGCCAGCAGCTTAGCAGGTTGGTCCTACAATGAGCAGTTCTTC. Translated, it gives CASSLAGWSYNEQFF. This sequence joins TRBV5-1 and TRBJ2-1; D is unclear. V shed 2 bases and J shed 1 base, with 10 bases lying between them. The germline gives CDR1 SGHRS, CDR2 YFSETQ. This CDR3 comprises 15 residues.

In its sample, this clonotype was seen a few times. This sequence joins TRBV7-9 and TRBJ2-5; no clear D. The CDR3 runs 14 residues. V was clipped by 2 bases and J by 0 bases, with 7 bases between them. Germline CDR1 reads SEHNR; CDR2 reads FQNEAQ (reference sequence). Written as DNA, the CDR3 is TGTGCCAGCAGCTTATTTCAGTACCAAGAGACCCAGTACTTC. This translates into CASSLFQYQETQYF.

This clonotype occurred many times. This chain links TRBV4-3 with TRBJ2-3; 7 nucleotides match TRBD2. This CDR3 has 16 amino acids. The V gene end was trimmed by 0 bases and the J gene end by 2 bases; junction bases not matched to a gene: 5. Germline V gene data show CDR1 as LGHNA and CDR2 as YSLEER. The CDR3 protein is CASSQDASGFTDTQYF. The DNA for the CDR3 is TGCGCCAGCAGCCAAGACGCTAGCGGCTTCACAGATACGCAGTATTTT.

The table lists this clonotype with a few counts. V is TRBV28 and J is TRBJ1-5; D is uncertain. With 1 base removed from V and 4 bases from J, the gap between germline ends came to 14 bases. Germline CDR1 MDHEN, CDR2 SYDVKM. The CDR3 is made up of 16 amino acids. The CDR3 protein is CASSLYGSNLNQPQHF. In DNA, the CDR3 is TGTGCCAGCAGTTTATACGGGTCAAATCTAAATCAGCCCCAGCATTTT.

In this sample, this clonotype turned up many times. The chain employs TRBV5-4 and TRBJ2-5, with D perhaps TRBD1 or TRBD2 (6 bases each). Trimming removed 1 base from V and 7 bases from J, with 14 bases in between. Germline V gene sequence: CDR1 SGHNT, CDR2 YYREEE (reference sequence). This CDR3 has 14 residues. DNA for the CDR3: TGTGCCAGCAGCTTGTCCCCGGGGGCCGCGACCCAGTACTTC. Amino acids: CASSLSPGAATQYF.

This clonotype was seen more than once but under ten times. The genes are TRBV6-2 or TRBV6-3 and TRBJ1-1, with 7 bases lining up with TRBD1. Germline trimming cut 7 bases from V and 11 bases from J; bases unmatched to any gene: 10. Germline CDR1 reads MNHEY; CDR2 reads SVGEGT. The CDR3 totals 12 residues. The CDR3 loop is CASNVRDSKAFF. As DNA, the CDR3 is TGTGCCAGCAACGTCCGGGACAGCAAGGCTTTCTTT.